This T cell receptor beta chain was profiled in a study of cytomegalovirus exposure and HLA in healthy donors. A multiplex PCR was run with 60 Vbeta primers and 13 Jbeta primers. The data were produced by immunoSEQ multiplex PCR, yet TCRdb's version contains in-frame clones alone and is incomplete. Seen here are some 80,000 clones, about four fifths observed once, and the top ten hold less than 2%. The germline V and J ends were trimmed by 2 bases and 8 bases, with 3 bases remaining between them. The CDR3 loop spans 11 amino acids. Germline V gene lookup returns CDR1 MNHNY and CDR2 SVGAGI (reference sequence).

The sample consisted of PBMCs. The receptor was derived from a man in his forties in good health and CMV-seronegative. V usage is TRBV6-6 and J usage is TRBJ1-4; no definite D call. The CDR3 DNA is TGTGCCAGCAGTTACCAGGAAAAACTGTTTTTT. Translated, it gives CASSYQEKLFF.